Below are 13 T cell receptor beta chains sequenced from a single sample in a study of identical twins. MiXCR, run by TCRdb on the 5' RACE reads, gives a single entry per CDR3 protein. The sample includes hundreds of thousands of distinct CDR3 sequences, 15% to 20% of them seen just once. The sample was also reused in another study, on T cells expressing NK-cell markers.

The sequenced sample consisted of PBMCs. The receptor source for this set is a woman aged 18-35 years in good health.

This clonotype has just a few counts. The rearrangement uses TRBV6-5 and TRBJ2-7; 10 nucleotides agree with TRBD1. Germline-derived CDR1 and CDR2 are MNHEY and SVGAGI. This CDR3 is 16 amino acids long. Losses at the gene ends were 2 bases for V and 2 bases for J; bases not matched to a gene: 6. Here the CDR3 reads CASSYAWTGGTYEQYF. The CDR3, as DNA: TGTGCCAGCAGTTACGCGTGGACAGGGGGAACCTACGAGCAGTACTTC.

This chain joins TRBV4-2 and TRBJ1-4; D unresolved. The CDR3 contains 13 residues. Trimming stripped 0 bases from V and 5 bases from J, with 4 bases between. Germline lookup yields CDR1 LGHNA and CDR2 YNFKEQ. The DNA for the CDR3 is TGTGCCAGCAGCCAAGATCAGAATGAAAAACTGTTTTTT. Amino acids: CASSQDQNEKLFF.

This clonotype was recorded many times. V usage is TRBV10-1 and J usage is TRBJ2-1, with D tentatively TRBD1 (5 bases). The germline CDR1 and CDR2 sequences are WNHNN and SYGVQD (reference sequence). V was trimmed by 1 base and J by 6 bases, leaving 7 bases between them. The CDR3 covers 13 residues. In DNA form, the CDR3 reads TGCGCCAGCAGTGAGTTAGACAGCAATGAGCAGTTCTTC. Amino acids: CASSELDSNEQFF.

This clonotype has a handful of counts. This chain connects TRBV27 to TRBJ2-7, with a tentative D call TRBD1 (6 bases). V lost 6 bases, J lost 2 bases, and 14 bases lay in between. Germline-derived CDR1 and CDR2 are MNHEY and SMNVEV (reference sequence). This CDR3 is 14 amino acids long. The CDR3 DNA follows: TGTGCCAGCAGCCAACCACAGGGACCCTACGAGCAGTACTTC. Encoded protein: CASSQPQGPYEQYF.

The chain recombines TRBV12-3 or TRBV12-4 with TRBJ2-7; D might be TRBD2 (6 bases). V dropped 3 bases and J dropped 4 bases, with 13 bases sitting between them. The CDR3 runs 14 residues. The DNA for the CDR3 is TGTGCCAGCAGTTTTGGCGGACTATTGTACGAGCAGTACTTC. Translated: CASSFGGLLYEQYF.

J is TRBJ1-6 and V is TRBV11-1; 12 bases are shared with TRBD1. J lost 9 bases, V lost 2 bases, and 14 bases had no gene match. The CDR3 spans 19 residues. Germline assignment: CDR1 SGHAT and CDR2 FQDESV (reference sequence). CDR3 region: CASSLLPGQGASGGSPLHF. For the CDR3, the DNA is TGTGCCAGCAGCTTACTTCCGGGACAGGGGGCCTCGGGGGGTTCACCCCTCCACTTT.

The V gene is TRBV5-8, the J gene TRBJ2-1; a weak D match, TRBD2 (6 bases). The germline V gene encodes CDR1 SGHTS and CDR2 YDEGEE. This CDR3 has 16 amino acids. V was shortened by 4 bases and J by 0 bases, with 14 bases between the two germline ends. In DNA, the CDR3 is TGTGCCAGCAGCCCTCCTCGGGGGAGCTCCTACAATGAGCAGTTCTTC. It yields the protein CASSPPRGSSYNEQFF.

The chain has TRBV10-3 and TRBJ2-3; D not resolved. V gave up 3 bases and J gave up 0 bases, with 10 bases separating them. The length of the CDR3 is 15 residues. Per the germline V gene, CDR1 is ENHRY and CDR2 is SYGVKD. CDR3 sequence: CAISDFTVSTDTQYF. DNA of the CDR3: TGTGCCATCAGTGATTTTACAGTGAGCACAGATACGCAGTATTTT.

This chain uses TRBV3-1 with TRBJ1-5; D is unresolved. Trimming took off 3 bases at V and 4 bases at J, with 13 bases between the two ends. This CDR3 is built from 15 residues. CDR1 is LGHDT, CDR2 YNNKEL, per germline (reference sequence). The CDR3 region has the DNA TGTGCCAGCAGCCAGTCCTCTGGGCAAAATCAGCCCCAGCATTTT. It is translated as CASSQSSGQNQPQHF.

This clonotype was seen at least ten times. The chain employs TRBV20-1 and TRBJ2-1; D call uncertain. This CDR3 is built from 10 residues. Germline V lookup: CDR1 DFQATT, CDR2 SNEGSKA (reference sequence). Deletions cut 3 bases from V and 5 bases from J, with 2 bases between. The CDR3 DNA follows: TGCAGTGCTAGTCACAATGAGCAGTTCTTC. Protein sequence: CSASHNEQFF.

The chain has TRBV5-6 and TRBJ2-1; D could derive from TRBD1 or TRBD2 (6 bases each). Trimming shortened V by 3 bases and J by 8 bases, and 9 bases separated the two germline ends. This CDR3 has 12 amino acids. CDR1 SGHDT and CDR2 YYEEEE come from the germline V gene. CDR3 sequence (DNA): TGTGCCAGCAGCTGGGGGGCCCATGAGCAGTTCTTC. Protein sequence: CASSWGAHEQFF.

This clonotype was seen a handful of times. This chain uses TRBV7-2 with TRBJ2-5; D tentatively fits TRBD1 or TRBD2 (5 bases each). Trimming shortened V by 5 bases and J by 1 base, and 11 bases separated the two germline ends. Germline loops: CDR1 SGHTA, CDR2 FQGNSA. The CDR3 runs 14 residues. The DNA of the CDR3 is TGTGCCAGCAGCCCCCGGGGCAGCCAAGAGACCCAGTACTTC. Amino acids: CASSPRGSQETQYF. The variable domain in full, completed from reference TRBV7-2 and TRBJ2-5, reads GAGVSQSPSNKVTEKGKDVELRCDPISGHTALYWYRQSLGQGLEFLIYFQGNSAPDKSGLPSDRFSAERTGGSVSTLTIQRTQQEDSAVYLCASSPRGSQETQYFGPGTRLLVL.

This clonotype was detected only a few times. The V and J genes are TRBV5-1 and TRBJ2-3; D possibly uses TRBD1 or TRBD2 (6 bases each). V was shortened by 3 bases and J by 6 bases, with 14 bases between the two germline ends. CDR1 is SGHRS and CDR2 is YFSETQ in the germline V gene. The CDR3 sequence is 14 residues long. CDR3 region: CASSSGGPRDTQYF. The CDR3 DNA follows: TGCGCCAGCAGCTCCGGGGGCCCCCGGGATACGCAGTATTTT.